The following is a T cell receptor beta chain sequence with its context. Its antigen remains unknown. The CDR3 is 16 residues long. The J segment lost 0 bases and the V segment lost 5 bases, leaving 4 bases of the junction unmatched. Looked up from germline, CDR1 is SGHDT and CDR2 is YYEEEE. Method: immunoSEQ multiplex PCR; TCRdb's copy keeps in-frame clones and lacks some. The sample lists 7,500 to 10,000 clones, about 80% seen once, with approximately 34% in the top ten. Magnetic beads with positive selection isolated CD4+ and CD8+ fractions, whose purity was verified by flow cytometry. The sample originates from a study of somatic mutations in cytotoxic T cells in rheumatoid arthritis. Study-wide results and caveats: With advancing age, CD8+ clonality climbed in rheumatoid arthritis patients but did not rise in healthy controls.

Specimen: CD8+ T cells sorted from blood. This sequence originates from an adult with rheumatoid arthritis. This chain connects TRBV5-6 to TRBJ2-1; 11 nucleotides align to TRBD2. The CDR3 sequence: CASRRLAGPSYNEQFF. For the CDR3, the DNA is TGTGCCAGCAGGAGACTAGCGGGACCCTCCTACAATGAGCAGTTCTTC.